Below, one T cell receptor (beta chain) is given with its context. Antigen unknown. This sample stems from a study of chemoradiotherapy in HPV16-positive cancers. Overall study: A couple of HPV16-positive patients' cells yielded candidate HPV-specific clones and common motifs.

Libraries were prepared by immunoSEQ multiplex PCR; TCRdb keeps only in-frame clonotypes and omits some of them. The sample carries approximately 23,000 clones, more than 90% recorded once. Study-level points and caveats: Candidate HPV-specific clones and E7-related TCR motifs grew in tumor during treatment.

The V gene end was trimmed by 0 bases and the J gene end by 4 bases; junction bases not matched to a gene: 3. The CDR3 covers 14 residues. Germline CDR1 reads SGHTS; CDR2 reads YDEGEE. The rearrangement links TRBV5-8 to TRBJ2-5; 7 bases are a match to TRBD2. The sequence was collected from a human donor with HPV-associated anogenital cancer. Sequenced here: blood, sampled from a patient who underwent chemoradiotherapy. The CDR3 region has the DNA TGTGCCAGCAGCTTGGGACTAGCAGGAGAGACCCAGTACTTC. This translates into CASSLGLAGETQYF.